This record covers a single T cell receptor beta chain. Its antigen is currently not known. Nothing much larger sits one base from this clone, and base qualities are not available. Whole blood was collected in K2EDTA tubes by collaborating institutions according to the institutions' own protocols. For TCRbeta analysis, collaborators shipped samples in one of three forms: frozen whole blood, isolated PBMCs, or DNA extracted from either of those sample types. The data derive from a study of blood T cell repertoires in COVID-19 (TCRdb year 2020). Looking at the study overall: Samples covering the acute and convalescent phases of COVID-19 were provided by collaborators in the United States, Italy and Spain. The prospective study material was composed of cDNA or gDNA derived from T cells, B-cell-depleted T cells, or PBMCs. Deeply sampled blood TCRbeta repertoires from subjects exposed to, actively infected with, or recovered from COVID-19 were included in the dataset. The repertoires were made available in a free public database intended to serve as a resource for research on the immune response to SARS-CoV-2. The samples were drawn from the first 160 participants of the ongoing ImmuneRACE study and from roughly 1,300 subjects provided by 6 global collaborators. A de-identified subject ID, COVID-19 status, age in years and sex were almost always included in the sample metadata. Where available, HLA class I and class II types were taken from metadata supplied by the sample provider and were not determined by assay-based typing.

CDR1 and CDR2 were assigned from the germline V gene as SNHLY and FYNNEI. Unmatched junction bases come to 12, with V trimmed by 9 bases and J by 5 bases. Including cysteine and phenylalanine, the CDR3 has 15 amino acids. Of all the DNA, just the CDR3 is kept, 45 bases in frame from base 1. TCRbeta CDR3 regions were amplified from genomic DNA by means of the immunoSEQ Assay, a bias-controlled multiplex PCR. In the source study's methods: Within the assay, amplification of reference gene primers was used to estimate how many nucleated cells each sample contained. Sequence reads were collapsed and filtered to measure the absolute abundance of every unique TCRbeta CDR3 rearrangement. Productive Simpson clonality was computed per sample as the square root of Simpson's diversity index over productive rearrangements. Held by TCRdb, this immuneACCESS table contains in-frame sequences only and omits some clones. Under half of the omission traces to an unresolved V gene where checked; the cause of the rest is unknown. That table supplies the V and J calls and clone size; D and trimming were determined from the DNA. Counted in this sample were 68,000 or so clones; around four fifths of them appeared once. The leading ten clones occupy around a tenth of the sample.

Here is what the overall study found, with its caveats: The quantity of clinical and demographic metadata differed by source and by participant and was supplied without curation.

Sequenced input: peripheral blood. The V and J segments used are TRBV2 and TRBJ1-5; TRBD1 fits 8 bases in the junction. The clonotype was recovered from a woman between 50 and 59 years old with acute or convalescent COVID-19. The CDR3: CASSRTGFVDQPQHF. DNA sequence: TGTGCCAGTTCCCGGACAGGGTTCGTAGATCAGCCCCAGCATTTT.